The 15 T cell receptor beta chains reported below all come from one sample, sequenced in a study of blood T cell repertoires in COVID-19. Profiling relied on immunoSEQ multiplex PCR, and the TCRdb table lists in-frame clones only, not all of them. Found here are 20,000 to 25,000 clones, 80% to 90% of them singletons; the top ten hold around 6%. The specimen was peripheral blood. These receptors were taken from a woman older than 75 with active COVID-19.

This clone was detected only a few times. The rearrangement uses TRBV29-1 and TRBJ1-2; D is undetermined. Germline V CDR1 and CDR2: SQVTM, ANQGSEA. The CDR3 contains 14 residues. With 5 bases removed from V and 8 bases from J, the gap between germline ends came to 21 bases. DNA of the CDR3: TGCAGCGTTACCCCAGGCGCGGGCAGTGGGGGCTACACCTTC. It yields the protein CSVTPGAGSGGYTF.

The chain uses TRBV5-1 and TRBJ2-3; 10 bases align to TRBD1. V lost 2 bases and J lost 4; bases outside the gene matches: 7. CDR1 and CDR2 from the germline V gene are SGHRS and YFSETQ. The CDR3 covers 16 residues. CDR3: CASSFSGTGAPDTQYF. For the CDR3, the DNA is TGCGCCAGCAGCTTCTCCGGGACAGGGGCCCCAGATACGCAGTATTTT.

This clone was seen once. The chain joins TRBV7-8 to TRBJ1-4; D gene ambiguous. Germline V gives CDR1 SGHVS, CDR2 FQNEAQ. V was shortened by 4 bases and J by 7 bases, with 7 bases between the two germline ends. This CDR3 spans 12 amino acids. In DNA, the CDR3 is TGTGCCAGCAGCTCAGGACTTGAAAAACTGTTTTTT. Its protein is CASSSGLEKLFF.

V gene TRBV25-1 combines with J gene TRBJ2-5, with TRBD1 matching over 8 bases. The CDR3 is made up of 14 amino acids. V lost 4 bases to trimming and J lost 5 bases; unmatched junction nucleotides: 6. Looked up from germline, CDR1 is MGHDK and CDR2 is SYGVNS. The CDR3 DNA follows: TGTGCCAGCAGTGGTCAGGGGGCGGGTGAGACCCAGTACTTC. It specifies CASSGQGAGETQYF.

The J gene is TRBJ2-1, the V gene TRBV3-1 (or the pseudogene TRBV3-2); TRBD2 matches 8 bases. The CDR3 totals 16 residues. Trimming took 4 bases from V and 4 from J; bases not matched to a gene: 9. Germline lookup yields CDR1 LGHDT and CDR2 YNNKEL (reference sequence). CDR3 coding DNA: TGTGCCAGCAGCCCTATCACTAGCGGACTTTACAATGAGCAGTTCTTC. Protein product: CASSPITSGLYNEQFF.

The CDR3 reads CSASTGEGVEQFF. The CDR3 nucleotides read TGCAGTGCTAGTACGGGTGAGGGTGTTGAGCAGTTCTTC. The chain is built from TRBV20-1 and TRBJ2-1; D is possibly TRBD2 (5 bases). The length of the CDR3 is 13 residues. Per the germline V gene, CDR1 is DFQATT and CDR2 is SNEGSKA (reference sequence). V lost 3 bases, J lost 9 bases, and 15 bases lay in between.

CDR3 in amino acids: CASSEFQGIKNEQYF. CDR3 in DNA: TGTGCCAGCAGTGAATTCCAGGGGATTAAGAACGAGCAGTACTTC. The chain couples TRBV6-1 to TRBJ2-7; TRBD1 is a possible D gene (6 bases). The CDR3 consists of 15 residues. With 2 bases removed from V and 5 bases from J, the gap between germline ends came to 16 bases. CDR1 and CDR2 (germline): MNHNS, SASEGT.

The chain carries TRBV6-5 and TRBJ2-3; 7 bases line up with TRBD2. The length of the CDR3 is 15 residues. Per germline, CDR1 MNHEY and CDR2 SVGAGI. Trimming took 2 bases from V and 0 from J; bases not matched to a gene: 2. The CDR3 DNA reads as TGTGCCAGCAGTTACGGGCGGGGGAGCACAGATACGCAGTATTTT. Protein: CASSYGRGSTDTQYF.

The chain has TRBV7-9 and TRBJ1-1, with D possibly matching TRBD1 (5 bases). CDR1 SEHNR and CDR2 FQNEAQ come from the germline V gene (reference sequence). The CDR3 covers 14 residues. V was cut by 3 bases and J by 1 base, with 9 bases left in between. The CDR3 sequence is CASSLSQGNTEAFF. CDR3 DNA sequence: TGTGCCAGCAGCTTGTCCCAGGGGAACACTGAAGCTTTCTTT.

The CDR3, as DNA: TGCGCCAGCAGCCAAGGGAGGACAGGTCCTACTAGCACAGATACGCAGTATTTT. Translating it yields CASSQGRTGPTSTDTQYF. The V gene is TRBV4-3, the J gene TRBJ2-3; 7 bases are a match to TRBD1. The germline V gene has CDR1 LGHNA and CDR2 YSLEER. V lost 1 base and J lost 0; bases outside the gene matches: 10. The CDR3 is made up of 18 amino acids.

In regard to this clone: One junction end does not reproduce the germline sequence, and a read error may be involved. V gene TRBV7-7 combines with J gene TRBJ2-7; D is unclear. The CDR3 runs 13 residues. Germline lookup yields CDR1 SSHAT and CDR2 FNYEAQ (reference sequence). CDR3 in amino acids: CASSLGQEYEQYF. The CDR3 DNA reads TGTGCTAGCAGCTTAGGCCAAGAGTACGAGCAGTACTTC.

The chain joins TRBV19 to TRBJ2-7; 7 nucleotides align to TRBD2. CDR1 LNHDA and CDR2 SQIVND come from the germline V gene (reference sequence). The CDR3 runs to 15 residues. The J segment lost 3 bases and the V segment lost 5 bases, leaving 10 bases of the junction unmatched. The CDR3 sequence: CASSPSLGGDYEQYF. The CDR3 coding sequence is TGTGCCAGTAGTCCCAGTCTTGGGGGGGACTACGAGCAGTACTTC.

A single count supports this clone. The chain has TRBV3-1 (or the pseudogene TRBV3-2) and TRBJ1-1; 11 nucleotides align to TRBD1. This CDR3 region has 12 residues. Germline assignment: CDR1 LGHDT and CDR2 YNNKEL (reference sequence). V was pared by 5 bases and J by 10 bases, with 3 bases of the junction left unmatched. The CDR3 bases are TGTGCCAGCAGCAGGGGGACAGGGGGAGCTTTCTTT. This sequence encodes CASSRGTGGAFF.

The chain couples TRBV4-2 to TRBJ1-2; D may be TRBD1 (5 bases). The length of the CDR3 is 14 residues. CDR1 is LGHNA and CDR2 is YNFKEQ in the germline V gene. The V end was cut by 0 bases, the J end by 4 bases, with 9 bases between. CDR3: CASSQDQGFYGYTF. For the CDR3, the DNA is TGTGCCAGCAGCCAAGATCAGGGTTTCTATGGCTACACCTTC.

The rearrangement joins TRBV19 to TRBJ1-3; TRBD1 agrees at 8 bases. V lost 6 bases to trimming and J lost 0 bases; unmatched junction nucleotides: 13. This CDR3 comprises 18 residues. Germline V gene sequence: CDR1 LNHDA, CDR2 SQIVND (reference sequence). CDR3 loop: CASSTTGTGVISGNTIYF. The CDR3 nucleotides are TGTGCCAGTAGCACTACCGGGACAGGAGTTATCTCTGGAAACACCATATATTTT.